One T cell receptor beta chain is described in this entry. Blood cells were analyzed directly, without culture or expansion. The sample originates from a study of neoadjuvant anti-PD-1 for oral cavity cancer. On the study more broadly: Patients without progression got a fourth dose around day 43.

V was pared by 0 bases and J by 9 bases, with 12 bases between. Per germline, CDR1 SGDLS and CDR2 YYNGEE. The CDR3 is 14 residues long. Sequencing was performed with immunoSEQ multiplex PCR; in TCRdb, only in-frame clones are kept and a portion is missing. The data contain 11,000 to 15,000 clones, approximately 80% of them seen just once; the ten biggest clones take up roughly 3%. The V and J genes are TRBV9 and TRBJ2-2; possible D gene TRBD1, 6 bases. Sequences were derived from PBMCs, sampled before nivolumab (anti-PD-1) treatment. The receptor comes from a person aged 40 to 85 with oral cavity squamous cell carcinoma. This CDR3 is CASSVGDTSRELFF. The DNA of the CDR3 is TGTGCCAGCAGCGTAGGGGACACCTCCCGGGAGCTGTTTTTT.